Detailed here is one TCR beta chain. Each CDR3 protein gets one entry after TCRdb re-called the 5' RACE reads with MiXCR. The table includes roughly 280,000 distinct CDR3 sequences, 20% detected once. CDR1 and CDR2 from the germline V gene are LGHNA and YNFKEQ. The CDR3 has 15 amino acids. J gave up 6 bases and V 7 bases, and 13 bases lay outside the gene matches. This sample is drawn from a study of CD8 T cells in ankylosing spondylitis. The sample taken for sequencing was blood, either unsorted or a sorted T cell fraction (not recorded which). This clonotype was sampled from a male donor with ankylosing spondylitis or in good health (not recorded which). V usage is TRBV4-2 and J usage is TRBJ1-1; 8 bases match TRBD1. CDR3 DNA: TGTGCCAGCACCGACAGGGGACGGAATAGCGCTGAAGCTTTCTTT. Protein product: CASTDRGRNSAEAFF.